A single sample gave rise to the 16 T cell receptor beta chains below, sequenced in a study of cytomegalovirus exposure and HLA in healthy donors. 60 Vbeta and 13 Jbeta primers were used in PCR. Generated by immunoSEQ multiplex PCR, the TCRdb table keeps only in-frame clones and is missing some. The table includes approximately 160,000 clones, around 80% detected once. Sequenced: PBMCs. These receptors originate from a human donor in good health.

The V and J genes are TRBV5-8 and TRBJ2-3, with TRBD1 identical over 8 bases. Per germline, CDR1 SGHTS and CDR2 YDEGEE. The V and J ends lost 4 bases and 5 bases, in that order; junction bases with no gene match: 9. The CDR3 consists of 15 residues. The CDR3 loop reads CASSPGTGGRDTQYF. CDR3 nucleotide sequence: TGTGCCAGCAGCCCTGGGACAGGAGGTAGAGATACGCAGTATTTT.

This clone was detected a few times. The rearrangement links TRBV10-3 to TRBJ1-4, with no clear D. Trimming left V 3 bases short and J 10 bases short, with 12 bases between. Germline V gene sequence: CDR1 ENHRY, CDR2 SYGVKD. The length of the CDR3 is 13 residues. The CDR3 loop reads CAISDVGVGKLFF. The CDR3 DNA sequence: TGTGCCATCAGTGATGTGGGCGTTGGAAAACTGTTTTTT.

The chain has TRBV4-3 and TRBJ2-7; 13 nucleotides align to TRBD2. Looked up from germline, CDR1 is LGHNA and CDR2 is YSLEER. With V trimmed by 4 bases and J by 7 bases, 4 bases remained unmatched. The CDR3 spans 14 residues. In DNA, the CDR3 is TGCGCCAGCAGCCTGGGGACTAGCGGGGAGGAGCAGTACTTC. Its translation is CASSLGTSGEEQYF.

The CDR3 spells CASSYPRTGMNTEAFF. CDR3 DNA: TGTGCCAGCAGTTACCCAAGGACTGGAATGAACACTGAAGCTTTCTTT. The rearrangement uses TRBV6-6 and TRBJ1-1; D is unresolved. The CDR3 spans 16 residues. The germline gives CDR1 MNHNY, CDR2 SVGAGI (reference sequence). Trimming took 2 bases from V and 0 from J, leaving 13 bases between them.

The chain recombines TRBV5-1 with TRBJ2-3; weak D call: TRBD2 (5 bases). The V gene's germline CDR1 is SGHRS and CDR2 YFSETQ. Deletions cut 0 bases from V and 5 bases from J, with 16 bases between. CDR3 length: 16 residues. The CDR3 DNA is TGCGCCAGCAGCTTGGCCGGAGGAGCGACCGGAGATACGCAGTATTTT. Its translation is CASSLAGGATGDTQYF.

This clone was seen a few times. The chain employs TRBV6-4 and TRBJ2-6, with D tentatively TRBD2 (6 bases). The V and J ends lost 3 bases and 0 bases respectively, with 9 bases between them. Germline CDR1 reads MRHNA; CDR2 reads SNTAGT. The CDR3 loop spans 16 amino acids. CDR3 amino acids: CASSEGGLSGANVLTF. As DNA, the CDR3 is TGTGCCAGCAGTGAGGGGGGTCTCTCTGGGGCCAACGTCCTGACTTTC.

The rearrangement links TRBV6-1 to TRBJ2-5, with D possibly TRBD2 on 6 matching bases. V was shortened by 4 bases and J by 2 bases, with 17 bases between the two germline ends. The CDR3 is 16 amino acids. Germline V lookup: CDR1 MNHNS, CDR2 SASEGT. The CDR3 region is CASSGYRLEEQETQYF. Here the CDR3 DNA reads TGTGCCAGCAGTGGATACCGACTAGAAGAACAAGAGACCCAGTACTTC.

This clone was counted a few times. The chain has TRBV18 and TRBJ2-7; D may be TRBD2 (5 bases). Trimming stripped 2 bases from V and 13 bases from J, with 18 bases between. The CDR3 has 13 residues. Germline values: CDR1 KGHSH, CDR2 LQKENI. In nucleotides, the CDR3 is TGTGCCAGCTCACCAGAACAACCGGGATTGCCTTACTTC. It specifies CASSPEQPGLPYF.

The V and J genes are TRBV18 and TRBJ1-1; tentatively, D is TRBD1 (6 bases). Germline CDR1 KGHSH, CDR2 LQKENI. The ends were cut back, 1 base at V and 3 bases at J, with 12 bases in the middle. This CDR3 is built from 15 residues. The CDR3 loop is CASSPLYRADTEAFF. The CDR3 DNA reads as TGTGCCAGCTCACCACTCTACAGGGCCGACACTGAAGCTTTCTTT. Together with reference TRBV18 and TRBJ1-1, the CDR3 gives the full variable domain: NAGVMQNPRHLVRRRGQEARLRCSPMKGHSHVYWYRQLPEEGLKFMVYLQKENIIDESGMPKERFSAEFPKEGPSILRIQQVVRGDSAAYFCASSPLYRADTEAFFGQGTRLTVV.

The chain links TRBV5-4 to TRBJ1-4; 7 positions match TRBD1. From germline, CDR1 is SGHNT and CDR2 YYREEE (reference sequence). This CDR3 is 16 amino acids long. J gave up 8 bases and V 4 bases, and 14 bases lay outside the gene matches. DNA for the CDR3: TGTGCCAGCAGCCTTAGGGTAGGGGGCGCGGAGGAAAAACTGTTTTTT. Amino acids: CASSLRVGGAEEKLFF.

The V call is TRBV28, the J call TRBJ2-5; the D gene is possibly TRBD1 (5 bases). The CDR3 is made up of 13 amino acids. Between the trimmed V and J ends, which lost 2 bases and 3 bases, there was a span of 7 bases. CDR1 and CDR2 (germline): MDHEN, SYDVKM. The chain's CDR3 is CASSLGAEETQYF. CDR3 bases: TGTGCCAGCAGTTTAGGGGCGGAAGAGACCCAGTACTTC.

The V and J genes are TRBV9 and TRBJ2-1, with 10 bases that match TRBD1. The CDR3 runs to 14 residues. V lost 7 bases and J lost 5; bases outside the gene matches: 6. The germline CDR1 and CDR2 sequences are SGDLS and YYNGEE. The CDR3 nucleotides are TGTGCCAGCGACGGACAGGGGGATAACAATGAGCAGTTCTTC. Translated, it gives CASDGQGDNNEQFF.

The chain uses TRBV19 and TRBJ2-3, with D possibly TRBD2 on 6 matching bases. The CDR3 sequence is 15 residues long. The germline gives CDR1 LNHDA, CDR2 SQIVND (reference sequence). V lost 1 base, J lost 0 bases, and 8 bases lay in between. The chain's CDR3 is CASSIGRGSTDTQYF. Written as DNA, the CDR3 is TGTGCCAGTAGTATAGGGAGGGGTAGCACAGATACGCAGTATTTT.

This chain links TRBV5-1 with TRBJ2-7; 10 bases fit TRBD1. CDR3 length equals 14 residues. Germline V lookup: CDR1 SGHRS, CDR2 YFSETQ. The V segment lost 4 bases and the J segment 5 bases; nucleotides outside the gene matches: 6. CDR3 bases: TGCGCCAGCAGCGAAGACAGGGGGCCCAACGAGCAGTACTTC. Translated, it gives CASSEDRGPNEQYF.

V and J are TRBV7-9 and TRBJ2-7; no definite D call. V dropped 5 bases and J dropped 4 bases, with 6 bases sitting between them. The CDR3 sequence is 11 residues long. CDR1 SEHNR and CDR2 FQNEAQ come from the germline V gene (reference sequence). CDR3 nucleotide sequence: TGTGCCAGCAGCCCACTGTACGAGCAGTACTTC. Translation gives CASSPLYEQYF. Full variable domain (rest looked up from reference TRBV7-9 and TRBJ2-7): DTGVSQNPRHKITKRGQNVTFRCDPISEHNRLYWYRQTLGQGPEFLTYFQNEAQLEKSRLLSDRFSAERPKGSFSTLEIQRTEQGDSAMYLCASSPLYEQYFGPGTRLTVT.

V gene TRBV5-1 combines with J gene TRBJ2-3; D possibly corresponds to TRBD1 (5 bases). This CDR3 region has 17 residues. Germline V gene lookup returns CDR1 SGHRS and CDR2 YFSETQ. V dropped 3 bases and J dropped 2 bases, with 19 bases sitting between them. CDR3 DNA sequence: TGCGCCAGCAGCTCCGACTCTGACAGTCGATACACAGATACGCAGTATTTT. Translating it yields CASSSDSDSRYTDTQYF.